These 22 T cell receptor beta chains came from one sample sequenced in a study of shared clonotypes between healthy human individuals. The method was immunoSEQ multiplex PCR; TCRdb's version includes in-frame clones alone and lacks a portion of them. The sample consists of around 1.1 million clones, approximately 80% of them appearing once. The sequenced sample consisted of memory CD4+ T cells from PBMCs. Subset given: CD45RA-negative fraction. Receptors originate from a man aged 18-30 years in good health. Some clones in this sample may be carry-over from other donors' samples.

The gene calls are TRBV29-1 and TRBJ1-5; no firm D call. CDR1 is SQVTM, CDR2 ANQGSEA, per germline. The CDR3 extends over 13 amino acids. Trimming stripped 7 bases from V and 0 bases from J, with 10 bases between. CDR3 loop: CSAATFSNQPQHF. DNA of the CDR3: TGCAGCGCCGCGACTTTTAGCAATCAGCCCCAGCATTTT. The full variable domain, with the rest looked up from reference TRBV29-1 and TRBJ1-5, is SAVISQKPSRDICQRGTSLTIQCQVDSQVTMMFWYRQQPGQSLTLIATANQGSEATYESGFVIDKFPISRPNLTFSTLTVSNMSPEDSSIYLCSAATFSNQPQHFGDGTRLSIL.

There are a few counts of this clone. The chain couples TRBV18 to TRBJ1-4; D is ambiguous. The germline CDR1 and CDR2 sequences are KGHSH and LQKENI. The CDR3 runs 15 residues. The ends were cut back, 0 bases at V and 0 bases at J, with 5 bases in the middle. CDR3 sequence reads: CASSPPTSTNEKLFF. For the CDR3, the DNA is TGTGCCAGCTCACCACCTACCTCAACTAATGAAAAACTGTTTTTT.

This chain uses TRBV5-1 with TRBJ1-1; D is unclear. The V gene's germline CDR1 is SGHRS and CDR2 YFSETQ. The CDR3 length is 15 residues. V gave up 0 bases and J gave up 3 bases, with 12 bases separating them. As DNA, the CDR3 is TGCGCCAGCAGCTTGGCCGTTGGGTTGGACACTGAAGCTTTCTTT. As protein: CASSLAVGLDTEAFF.

This clone was recorded only once. The chain is built from TRBV7-9 and TRBJ2-7; 8 positions agree with TRBD1. The CDR3 loop spans 15 amino acids. Germline V gene sequence: CDR1 SEHNR, CDR2 FQNEAQ (reference sequence). V trimming: 5 bases; J trimming: 2 bases; junction bases outside the gene matches: 8. The DNA for the CDR3 is TGTGCCAGCAGCCTCGGACAGGGAGAGACCTACGAGCAGTACTTC. It encodes CASSLGQGETYEQYF.

This clone has only a few counts. The chain joins TRBV4-3 to TRBJ2-7, with 8 bases matching TRBD1. The CDR3 is 14 residues long. The germline CDR1 and CDR2 sequences are LGHNA and YSLEER. V was clipped by 4 bases and J by 5 bases; unmatched bases: 7. The CDR3 nucleotides read TGCGCCAGCAGCCGGGACAGGAGGGCCCACGAGCAGTACTTC. The encoded protein is CASSRDRRAHEQYF.

The CDR3 region has the DNA TGCGCCAGCGCGGTATGGACCGGGGCCGGCACAGATACGCAGTATTTT. Protein product: CASAVWTGAGTDTQYF. The chain couples TRBV5-1 to TRBJ2-3, with D tentatively TRBD1 or TRBD2 (5 bases each). The germline CDR1 and CDR2 sequences are SGHRS and YFSETQ. The CDR3 totals 16 residues. V was cut by 7 bases and J by 1 base, with 19 bases left in between.

This sequence joins TRBV27 and TRBJ2-7; 8 bases match TRBD2. Per germline, CDR1 MNHEY and CDR2 SMNVEV (reference sequence). This CDR3 has 15 amino acids. V was pared by 5 bases and J by 6 bases, with 12 bases of the junction left unmatched. The CDR3 DNA reads TGTGCCAGCAGTACCCTGGGGGCGGGAGGCCGCGAGCAGTACTTC. This codes for CASSTLGAGGREQYF.

This chain links TRBV28 with TRBJ1-4, with TRBD1 as a possible D gene (6 bases). The CDR3 covers 15 residues. Germline values: CDR1 MDHEN, CDR2 SYDVKM. Trimming shortened V by 3 bases and J by 3 bases, and 11 bases separated the two germline ends. CDR3 loop: CASSLGGQANEKLFF. CDR3 bases: TGTGCCAGCAGTTTGGGGGGGCAGGCTAATGAAAAACTGTTTTTT.

The chain uses TRBV9 and TRBJ1-2; 9 nucleotides match TRBD1. The germline gives CDR1 SGDLS, CDR2 YYNGEE. V was pared by 3 bases and J by 2 bases, with 5 bases of the junction left unmatched. The CDR3 runs 15 residues. The DNA for the CDR3 is TGTGCCAGCAGCGCCCCACAGGGGGCGAACTATGGCTACACCTTC. The encoded protein is CASSAPQGANYGYTF. The variable domain in full, with the rest retrieved from reference TRBV9 and TRBJ1-2, is DSGVTQTPKHLITATGQRVTLRCSPRSGDLSVYWYQQSLDQGLQFLIQYYNGEERAKGNILERFSAQQFPDLHSELNLSSLELGDSALYFCASSAPQGANYGYTFGSGTRLTVV.

The sample holds one count of this clone. This rearrangement joins TRBV28 to TRBJ2-2; 7 bases map to TRBD1. Germline trimming cut 6 bases from V and 0 bases from J; bases unmatched to any gene: 7. This CDR3 region has 16 residues. Germline assignment: CDR1 MDHEN and CDR2 SYDVKM. The CDR3 loop reads CASRLRQGSNTGELFF. CDR3 bases: TGTGCCAGCAGACTCCGACAGGGTTCGAACACCGGGGAGCTGTTTTTT.

V is TRBV5-1 and J is TRBJ2-7, with 9 bases aligning to TRBD1. CDR1 and CDR2 (germline): SGHRS, YFSETQ. Trimming removed 1 base from V and 5 bases from J; junction bases left unmatched: 7. This CDR3 is built from 15 residues. In nucleotides, the CDR3 is TGCGCCAGCAGCTTGACACAGGGGGCGCCAGACGAGCAGTACTTC. The encoded protein is CASSLTQGAPDEQYF.

The genes are TRBV9 and TRBJ2-2; 11 positions match TRBD2. Germline-derived CDR1 and CDR2 are SGDLS and YYNGEE. The CDR3 is made up of 18 amino acids. V was clipped by 5 bases and J by 0 bases; unmatched bases: 9. CDR3: CASRISGTSGPNTGELFF. In DNA form, the CDR3 reads TGTGCCAGCAGGATTTCCGGGACTAGCGGACCGAACACCGGGGAGCTGTTTTTT.

The V gene is TRBV6-5, the J gene TRBJ1-6; TRBD1 agrees at 9 bases. J lost 6 bases, V lost 5 bases, and 2 bases had no gene match. CDR1 and CDR2 from the germline V gene are MNHEY and SVGAGI. There are 14 residues in the CDR3. CDR3 protein: CASSADRGNSPLHF. CDR3 DNA sequence: TGTGCCAGCAGTGCGGACAGGGGTAATTCACCCCTCCACTTT.

The chain couples TRBV6-1 to TRBJ2-7, with TRBD2 matching over 10 bases. V was pared by 6 bases and J by 4 bases, with 6 bases of the junction left unmatched. This CDR3 has 14 amino acids. The germline gives CDR1 MNHNS, CDR2 SASEGT. CDR3 amino acids: CASRVAGGRYEQYF. The CDR3 DNA reads as TGTGCCAGCAGAGTAGCGGGAGGTAGATACGAGCAGTACTTC.

The V and J genes are TRBV7-2 and TRBJ1-5, with 7 positions matching TRBD1. V lost 2 bases, J lost 5 bases, and 6 bases stayed unmatched. From germline, CDR1 is SGHTA and CDR2 FQGNSA. The CDR3 spans 15 residues. For the CDR3, the DNA is TGTGCCAGCAGCTTACGGCCCACAGGGGATCAGCCCCAGCATTTT. Residues: CASSLRPTGDQPQHF.

DNA of the CDR3: TGCGCCAGCAGCCCACGAGCTGGGAACACTGAAGCTTTCTTT. It yields the protein CASSPRAGNTEAFF. The genes are TRBV5-1 and TRBJ1-1; no clear D gene. The CDR3 covers 14 residues. Germline CDR1 reads SGHRS; CDR2 reads YFSETQ. Trimming took 4 bases from V and 1 from J, leaving 11 bases between them.

This clone was detected only a few times. The V and J genes are TRBV7-3 and TRBJ2-3; perhaps D is TRBD1 or TRBD2 (6 bases each). V was cut by 8 bases and J by 0 bases, with 9 bases left in between. This CDR3 is built from 13 residues. Germline values: CDR1 SGHTA, CDR2 FQGTGA. The CDR3 protein is CASQGTSTDTQYF. The CDR3 DNA reads as TGTGCCAGCCAGGGGACTAGCACAGATACGCAGTATTTT. The complete variable domain, with remaining parts taken from reference TRBV7-3 and TRBJ2-3, reads GAGVSQTPSNKVTEKGKYVELRCDPISGHTALYWYRQSLGQGPEFLIYFQGTGAADDSGLPNDRFFAVRPEGSVSTLKIQRTERGDSAVYLCASQGTSTDTQYFGPGTRLTVL.

Regarding this clone: This may stem from a read error, because a much larger clone lies one nucleotide away. Written as DNA, the CDR3 is TGTGCCAGCGGTGCAGGGCTTGCCTATGGCTACACCTTC. Translation: CASGAGLAYGYTF. This chain uses TRBV2 with TRBJ1-2; a weak D match, TRBD1 (5 bases). This CDR3 has 13 residues. Per the germline V gene, CDR1 is SNHLY and CDR2 is FYNNEI. Trimming removed 8 bases at V and 4 bases at J, with 14 bases between.

As for this clone: Other DNA sequences of this sample code for an identical CDR3. The chain couples TRBV7-2 to TRBJ1-5, with D unresolved. The CDR3 runs 13 residues. Trimming stripped 1 base from V and 4 bases from J, with 5 bases between. Germline V gene lookup returns CDR1 SGHTA and CDR2 FQGNSA. The CDR3 DNA follows: TGTGCCAGCAGCTTAGATAGGAATCAGCCCCAGCATTTT. Its translation: CASSLDRNQPQHF. The variable domain in full, with the rest retrieved from reference TRBV7-2 and TRBJ1-5, is GAGVSQSPSNKVTEKGKDVELRCDPISGHTALYWYRQSLGQGLEFLIYFQGNSAPDKSGLPSDRFSAERTGGSVSTLTIQRTQQEDSAVYLCASSLDRNQPQHFGDGTRLSIL.

With regard to this clone: The sample carries other DNA sequences with the same CDR3. The genes are TRBV5-4 and TRBJ2-7; D gene uncertain. The V end lost 3 bases, the J end lost 1 base, and 8 bases lay between the germline ends. The CDR3 is made up of 13 amino acids. Germline CDR1 is SGHNT and CDR2 is YYREEE (reference sequence). As DNA, the CDR3 is TGTGCCAGCAGCTCCGGCACGTCCTACGAGCAGTACTTC. This gives the protein CASSSGTSYEQYF.

This clone came up once. The same CDR3 arises from other DNA sequences in this sample as well. The J gene is TRBJ2-7, the V gene TRBV6-5; unclear D gene. V lost 5 bases, J lost 4 bases, and 6 bases lay in between. There are 11 residues in the CDR3. CDR1 is MNHEY and CDR2 is SVGAGI in the germline V gene. CDR3 amino acids: CASSLLYEQYF. CDR3 DNA: TGTGCCAGCAGTCTATTATACGAGCAGTACTTC.

V usage is TRBV28 and J usage is TRBJ2-5, with D perhaps TRBD2 (6 bases). V was trimmed by 7 bases and J by 4 bases, leaving 16 bases between them. Germline V lookup: CDR1 MDHEN, CDR2 SYDVKM. The CDR3 covers 14 residues. The CDR3 loop reads CASTLSWGGETQYF. The DNA for the CDR3 is TGTGCCAGCACTCTAAGTTGGGGAGGAGAGACCCAGTACTTC.